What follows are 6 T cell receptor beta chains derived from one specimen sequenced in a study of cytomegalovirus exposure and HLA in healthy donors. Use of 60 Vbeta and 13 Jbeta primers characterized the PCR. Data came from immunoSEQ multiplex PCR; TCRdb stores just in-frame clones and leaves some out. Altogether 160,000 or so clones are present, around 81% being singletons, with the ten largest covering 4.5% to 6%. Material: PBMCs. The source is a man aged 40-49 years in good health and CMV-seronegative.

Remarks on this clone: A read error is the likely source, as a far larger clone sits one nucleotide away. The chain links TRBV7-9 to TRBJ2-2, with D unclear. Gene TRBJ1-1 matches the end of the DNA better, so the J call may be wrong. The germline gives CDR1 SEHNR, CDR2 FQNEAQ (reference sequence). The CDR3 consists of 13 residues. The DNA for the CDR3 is TGTGCCAGCAGCTTGGACGGGATCAGAGAAGCTTTCTTT. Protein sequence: CASSLDGIREAFF.

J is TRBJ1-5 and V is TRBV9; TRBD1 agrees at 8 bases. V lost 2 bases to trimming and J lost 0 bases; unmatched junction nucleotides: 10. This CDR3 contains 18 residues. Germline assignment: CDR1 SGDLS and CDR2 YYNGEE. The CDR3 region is CASSVGIGTGNSNQPQHF. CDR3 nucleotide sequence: TGTGCCAGCAGCGTGGGGATTGGGACAGGTAATAGCAATCAGCCCCAGCATTTT.

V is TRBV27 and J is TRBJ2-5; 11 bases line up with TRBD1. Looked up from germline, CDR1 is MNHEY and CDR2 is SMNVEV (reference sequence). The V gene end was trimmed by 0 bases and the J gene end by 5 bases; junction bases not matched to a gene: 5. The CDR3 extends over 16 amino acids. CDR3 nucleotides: TGTGCCAGCAGTTTATCGGGACAGGGGGTAGGGGAGACCCAGTACTTC. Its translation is CASSLSGQGVGETQYF.

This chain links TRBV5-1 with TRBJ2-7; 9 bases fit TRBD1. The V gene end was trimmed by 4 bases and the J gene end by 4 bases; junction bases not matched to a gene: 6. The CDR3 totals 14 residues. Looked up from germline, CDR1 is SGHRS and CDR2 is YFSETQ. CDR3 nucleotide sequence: TGCGCCAGCAGCCACCCAGGACAGGGGTACGAGCAGTACTTC. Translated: CASSHPGQGYEQYF. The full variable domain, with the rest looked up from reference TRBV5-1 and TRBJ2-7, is KAGVTQTPRYLIKTRGQQVTLSCSPISGHRSVSWYQQTPGQGLQFLFEYFSETQRNKGNFPGRFSGRQFSNSRSEMNVSTLELGDSALYLCASSHPGQGYEQYFGPGTRLTVT.

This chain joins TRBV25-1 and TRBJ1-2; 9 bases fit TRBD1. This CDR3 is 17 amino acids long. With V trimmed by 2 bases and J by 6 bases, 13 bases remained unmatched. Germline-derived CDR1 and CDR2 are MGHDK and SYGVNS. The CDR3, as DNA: TGTGCCAGCAGTGAAGGGGCTAATCCGGGACAGGGACATGGCTACACCTTC. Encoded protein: CASSEGANPGQGHGYTF.

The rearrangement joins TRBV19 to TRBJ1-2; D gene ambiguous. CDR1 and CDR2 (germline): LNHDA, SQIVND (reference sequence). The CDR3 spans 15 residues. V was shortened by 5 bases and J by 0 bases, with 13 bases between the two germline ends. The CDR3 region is CASSETKKANYGYTF. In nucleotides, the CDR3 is TGTGCCAGTAGTGAGACAAAGAAAGCTAACTATGGCTACACCTTC.